Below are 15 T cell receptor beta chains sequenced from a single sample in a study of blood T cells in healthy people across ages. Primed by a sample-barcoded 5' primer and a J-beta primer mix, a second PCR proceeded for roughly 7 to 11 cycles. A single record per CDR3 protein comes from TCRdb applying MiXCR to the 5' RACE reads. The profile shows about 720,000 distinct CDR3 sequences, 22% of them singletons. Material for sequencing was blood. These receptors all come from a man in his 70s in good health.

The rearrangement links TRBV2 to TRBJ1-3, with D unclear. CDR1 is SNHLY, CDR2 FYNNEI, per germline. This CDR3 contains 13 residues. Trimming removed 3 bases at V and 0 bases at J, with 3 bases between. DNA of the CDR3: TGTGCCAGCAGTGACCTCTCTGGAAACACCATATATTTT. It is translated as CASSDLSGNTIYF.

The table lists this clonotype with a few counts. V is TRBV10-3 and J is TRBJ2-5; D might be TRBD2 (5 bases). CDR1 and CDR2 (germline): ENHRY, SYGVKD. V lost 6 bases, J lost 4 bases, and 12 bases lay in between. This CDR3 is built from 13 residues. The CDR3 spells CAIRDGLAETQYF. In nucleotides, the CDR3 is TGTGCCATCAGGGATGGACTGGCAGAGACCCAGTACTTC.

A note on this clonotype: Sequence at one end of the junction differs from germline and may be a read error. V usage is TRBV7-2 and J usage is TRBJ2-7, with 7 bases aligning to TRBD2. Germline CDR1 is SGHTA and CDR2 is FQGNSA. CDR3 length: 14 residues. DNA for the CDR3: TGTGCCAGCAGCTTAGGATTGGGAGGGAGGGGAAAGTTCTTC. Amino acid sequence: CASSLGLGGRGKFF. Supplemented by reference TRBV7-2 and TRBJ2-7, the full variable domain reads GAGVSQSPSNKVTEKGKDVELRCDPISGHTALYWYRQSLGQGLEFLIYFQGNSAPDKSGLPSDRFSAERTGGSVSTLTIQRTQQEDSAVYLCASSLGLGGRGKFFGPGTRLTVT.

At least ten counts were recorded for this clonotype. The J gene is TRBJ1-5, the V gene TRBV28, with D uncertain. The CDR3 covers 13 residues. V lost 4 bases and J 7 bases, leaving 11 bases between the germline ends. The germline CDR1 and CDR2 sequences are MDHEN and SYDVKM. The CDR3 region has the DNA TGTGCCAGCAGTTCCCCTCTCGGACAGCCCCAGCATTTT. Protein product: CASSSPLGQPQHF. Full variable domain (missing parts from reference TRBV28 and TRBJ1-5): DVKVTQSSRYLVKRTGEKVFLECVQDMDHENMFWYRQDPGLGLRLIYFSYDVKMKEKGDIPEGYSVSREKKERFSLILESASTNQTSMYLCASSSPLGQPQHFGDGTRLSIL.

This clonotype came up a few times. This chain links TRBV7-7 with TRBJ2-5; 11 bases are a match to TRBD2. Losses at the gene ends were 5 bases for V and 5 bases for J; bases not matched to a gene: 7. The germline CDR1 and CDR2 sequences are SSHAT and FNYEAQ (reference sequence). The CDR3 is 15 amino acids. In DNA form, the CDR3 reads TGTGCCAGCAGCCCTACTAGCGGGAGCCCGGAGACCCAGTACTTC. Translating gives CASSPTSGSPETQYF.

The chain carries TRBV29-1 and TRBJ2-5, with a weak D call TRBD2 (5 bases). The germline V gene encodes CDR1 SQVTM and CDR2 ANQGSEA. This CDR3 is built from 14 residues. Deletions cut 6 bases from V and 4 bases from J, with 18 bases between. The DNA of the CDR3 is TGCAGCGTGGAGGACCGTCGCCGACGAGAGACCCAGTACTTC. Protein sequence: CSVEDRRRRETQYF.

The V and J genes are TRBV20-1 and TRBJ2-1; 9 bases are a match to TRBD2. Germline CDR1 DFQATT, CDR2 SNEGSKA (reference sequence). The CDR3 length is 14 residues. With 2 bases clipped from V and 9 bases from J, the junction kept 8 bases outside the gene matches. CDR3 sequence reads: CSARYSGRAIEQFF. Here the CDR3 DNA reads TGCAGTGCTAGATATAGCGGGAGAGCGATTGAGCAGTTCTTC.

This clonotype appeared a few times. The chain uses TRBV6-4 and TRBJ1-6; D is unclear. The CDR3 contains 13 residues. CDR1 MRHNA and CDR2 SNTAGT come from the germline V gene. Trimming took 5 bases from V and 10 from J, leaving 12 bases between them. Here the CDR3 DNA reads TGTGCCAGCAGTCTGAAGACTGGGTCACCCCTCCACTTT. This translates into CASSLKTGSPLHF.

The rearrangement joins TRBV7-8 to TRBJ2-5, with TRBD2 identical over 7 bases. The closer fit of TRBJ2-1 to the DNA end suggests the J call may be wrong. This CDR3 is built from 13 residues. The germline gives CDR1 SGHVS, CDR2 FQNEAQ. The CDR3 here is CASNLAEINEQFF. Written as DNA, the CDR3 is TGTGCCAGCAACCTAGCGGAGATAAATGAGCAGTTCTTC.

This clonotype appeared a few times. The chain is built from TRBV25-1 and TRBJ1-1, with D possibly being TRBD1 (5 bases). Trimming shortened V by 3 bases and J by 4 bases, and 27 bases separated the two germline ends. The CDR3 sequence is 19 residues long. The germline CDR1 and CDR2 sequences are MGHDK and SYGVNS. DNA for the CDR3: TGTGCCAGCAGTGAGTTGGTCCCCCGGGCAGGGTTATTTGTCACTGAAGCTTTCTTT. Its translation is CASSELVPRAGLFVTEAFF.

Details on this clonotype: With a much larger clone just one base away, this may be a read error. The V call is TRBV29-1, the J call TRBJ2-5, with D perhaps matching TRBD1 (6 bases). The J call may be mistaken, given a closer DNA end match to TRBJ2-1. This CDR3 has 14 residues. CDR1 and CDR2 from the germline V gene are SQVTM and ANQGSEA. Here the CDR3 reads CSVGKGIGGNEQFF. CDR3 bases: TGCAGCGTGGGAAAAGGGATAGGGGGCAATGAGCAGTTCTTC.

There are a few counts of this clonotype. The chain links TRBV11-3 to TRBJ2-5; D is perhaps TRBD1 (5 bases). The CDR3 covers 13 residues. Trimming cost V 5 bases and J 2 bases, with 9 bases left between them. The germline gives CDR1 SGHNT, CDR2 YENEEA. The CDR3 DNA reads as TGTGCCAGCAGCAAGACAGTTCAAGAGACCCAGTACTTC. Translation: CASSKTVQETQYF. Based on the CDR3 plus reference TRBV11-3 and TRBJ2-5, the full variable domain is EAGVVQSPRYKIIEKKQPVAFWCNPISGHNTLYWYLQNLGQGPELLIRYENEEAVDDSQLPKDRFSAERLKGVDSTLKIQPAELGDSAVYLCASSKTVQETQYFGPGTRLLVL.

V and J are TRBV6-1 and TRBJ2-5, with D possibly being TRBD1 (5 bases). The J call is doubtful: the DNA matches TRBJ2-7 better. This CDR3 is 14 amino acids long. The germline V gene encodes CDR1 MNHNS and CDR2 SASEGT. In nucleotides, the CDR3 is TGTGCCAGCAGTCGACAGAGGCCGACCTACGAGCAGTACTTC. Protein: CASSRQRPTYEQYF.

The chain carries TRBV18 and TRBJ2-2; perhaps TRBD2 as D (6 bases). The CDR3 is made up of 20 amino acids. V was pared by 2 bases and J by 4 bases, with 26 bases between. Germline V CDR1 and CDR2: KGHSH, LQKENI. CDR3 amino acids: CASSPGRNSGLFSGTGELFF. As DNA, the CDR3 is TGTGCCAGCTCACCAGGGCGGAACTCGGGACTCTTCTCGGGCACCGGGGAGCTGTTTTTT.

The chain recombines TRBV6-5 with TRBJ1-2; possibly TRBD1 for D (5 bases). The CDR3 has 14 amino acids. Between the trimmed V and J ends, which lost 1 base and 2 bases, there was a span of 8 bases. The V gene's germline CDR1 is MNHEY and CDR2 SVGAGI. In DNA form, the CDR3 reads TGTGCCAGCAGTTACTACCGACAGAACTATGGCTACACCTTC. It encodes CASSYYRQNYGYTF.